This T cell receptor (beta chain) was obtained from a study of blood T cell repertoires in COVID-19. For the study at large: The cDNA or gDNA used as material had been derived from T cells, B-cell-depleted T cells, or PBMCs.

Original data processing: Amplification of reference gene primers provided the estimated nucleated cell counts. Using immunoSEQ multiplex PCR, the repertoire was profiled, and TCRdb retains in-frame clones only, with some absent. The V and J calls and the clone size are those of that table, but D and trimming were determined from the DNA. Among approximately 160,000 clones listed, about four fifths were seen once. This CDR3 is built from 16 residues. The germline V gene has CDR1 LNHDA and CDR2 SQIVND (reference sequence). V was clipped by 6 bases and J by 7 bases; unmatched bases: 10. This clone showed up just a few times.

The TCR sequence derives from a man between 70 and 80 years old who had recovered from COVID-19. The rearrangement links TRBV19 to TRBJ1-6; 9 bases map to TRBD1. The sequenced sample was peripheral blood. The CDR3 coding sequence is TGTGCCAGTAGATGGGACAGGGTAAAGGGGAATTCACCCCTCCACTTT. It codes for CASRWDRVKGNSPLHF.